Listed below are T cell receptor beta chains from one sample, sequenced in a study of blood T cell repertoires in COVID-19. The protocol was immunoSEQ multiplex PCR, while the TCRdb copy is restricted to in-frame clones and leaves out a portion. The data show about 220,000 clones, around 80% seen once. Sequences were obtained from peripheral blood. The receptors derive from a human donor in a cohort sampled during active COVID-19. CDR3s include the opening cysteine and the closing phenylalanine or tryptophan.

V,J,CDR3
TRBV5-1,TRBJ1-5,CASSLDSFSNQPQHF
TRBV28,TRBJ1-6,CASSLGQLGYSPLHF
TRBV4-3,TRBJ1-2,CASSPGRTIPIYTF
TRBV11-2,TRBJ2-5,CASSLSSGGEETQYF
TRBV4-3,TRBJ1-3,CASSQLTGTGNTIYF
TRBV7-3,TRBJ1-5,CASSLVAGIGQPQHF
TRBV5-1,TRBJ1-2,CASSSSRDGYTF
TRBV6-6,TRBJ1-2,CASSPTSSRGSVGYTF
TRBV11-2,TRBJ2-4,CASSLSREGGIQYF
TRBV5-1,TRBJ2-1,CASSPWPAGGSYNEQFF
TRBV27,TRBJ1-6,CASSGLDRGLNSPLHF
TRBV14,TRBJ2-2,CASSQELGWNTGELFF
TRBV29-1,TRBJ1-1,CSVDWGHGAFF
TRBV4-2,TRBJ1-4,CASSQEAWGRAEKLFF
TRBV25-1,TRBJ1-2,CASSEGTGGHYGYTF
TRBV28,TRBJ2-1,CASSPLPADKQFF
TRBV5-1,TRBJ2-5,CASSLGGVRETQYF
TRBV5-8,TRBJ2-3,CASSFGSTDTQYF
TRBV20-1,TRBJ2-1,CSASSNILAGGYNEQFF
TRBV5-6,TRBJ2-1,CASSLDSGEQFF
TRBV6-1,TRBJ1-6,CASSETPPGSSYNSPLHF
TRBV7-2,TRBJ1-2,CASSYGQGAEGYTF
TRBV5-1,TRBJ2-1,CASSARQGKSYNEQFF
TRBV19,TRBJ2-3,CASSRQGVRDTQYF
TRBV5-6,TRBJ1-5,CASSIANQPQHF
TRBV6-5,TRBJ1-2,CASRQGGGTNYGYTF
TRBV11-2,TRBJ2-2,CASRTGANTGELFF
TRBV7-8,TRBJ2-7,CASSIWTGVTYEQYF
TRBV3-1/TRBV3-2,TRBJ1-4,CASSQGQGREKLFF
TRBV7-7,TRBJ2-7,CASSPFESGEQYF
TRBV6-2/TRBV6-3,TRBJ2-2,CASSYPLGLLTGELFF
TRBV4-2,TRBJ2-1,CAIQATGGEFF
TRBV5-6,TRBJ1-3,CASSFGTGGIAGNTIYF
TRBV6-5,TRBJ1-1,CASSPDRGANTEAFF
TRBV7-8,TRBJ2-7,CASSWTGTGPTYEQYF
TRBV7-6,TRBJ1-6,CASSRGRGFNSPLHF
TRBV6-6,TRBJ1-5,CASARNSLDQPQHF
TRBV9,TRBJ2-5,CASSVGSGHSKETQYF
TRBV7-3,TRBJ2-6,CASSLKAGLTNSGANVLTF
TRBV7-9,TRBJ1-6,CASSRSDRDSPLHF
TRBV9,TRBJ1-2,CASSADNYGYTF